This T cell receptor (beta chain) was recovered during a study of T cell responses to AZD1222 COVID-19 vaccine listed by TCRdb under 2021. Concerning the study at large: AZD1222 recipients whose second dose came at about 4 weeks and those whose second dose came at about 12 weeks were combined into one group, since spike-specific TCR depth and breadth did not differ between the two schedules. TCR sequencing covered approximately 230 trial participants: 207 given two doses of AZD1222 and some 25 given two doses of MenACWY control vaccine. Trial participants were enrolled by age into subgroups of 18-55, 56-69 and 70-plus years, and around 140, 26 and 57 TCR-sequenced participants, respectively, were included in these subgroups. On the study overall, not on this receptor specifically: The 56-69-year group was small, and its depth increase did not reach significance, likely because of low power. Because no day 14 peak-response samples were available, the repertoires could be characterized only after the peak T cell response. Conclusions about previously exposed vaccinees are limited, since just five or six AZD1222 recipients were seropositive for SARS-CoV-2 at baseline. Reportedly, close to half of the unique spike-specific TCRs recognized epitopes lying outside the regions that are mutated in the B.1.351 and B.1.1.7 variants. Participants were mostly white British, with more females than males. The authors suggested clonal diversity may have been underestimated. A significant rise in spike-specific TCR breadth and depth was observed after two AZD1222 doses relative to day 0 and relative to MenACWY recipients. Vaccine-associated CD4 TCRs spanned the whole spike protein, with dominant responses in regions 160-218 and 743-854.

The CDR3 regions of human TCRbeta chains were analyzed by immunosequencing. On the authors' methods: Repertoire TCRs were matched against a reference library of SARS-CoV-2-specific TCRs generated with the MIRA antigen-specificity platform. Breadth was defined as the fraction of unique TCRs that were SARS-CoV-2-associated. Depth was defined as the fraction of total T cells that were SARS-CoV-2-associated. Using the MIRA data, each spike-specific TCR was mapped to the spike region that the TCR reacts to and placed in a CD4 or CD8 class. Log10-transformed breadth and depth values were compared by one-way ANOVA with Sidak's multiple comparisons tests. This immuneACCESS table, as held by TCRdb, lists in-frame sequences with V and J called but not all clones. Of the missing ones, under half trace to an unresolved V gene in checked studies; the others have no known cause. V, J and clone size are those of that table, while D and trimming were read from the DNA. A total of roughly 260,000 clones appear in this sample, 85% to 95% of them only once. Clones ranked in the top ten supply 0.55% of the sample.

Interpreted using the paper, the time point label stands for: baseline before first vaccination. Vaccinee samples were obtained from the UK trials COV001 and COV002, which included a single-blind randomized controlled phase 2/3 trial of AZD1222 (ChAdOx1 nCoV-19) in healthy adults. Trial participant PBMC samples were collected at day 0 and day 28 after the second dose for TCRbeta chain sequencing. From the cysteine through the phenylalanine, the CDR3 covers 14 amino acids. This entry keeps only the CDR3 DNA: 42 bases, framed from base 1. From V the trimming removes 6 bases and from J it removes 4 bases, while the gene matches leave 7 bases of the junction unaccounted for. Sequences MDHEN (CDR1) and SYDVKM (CDR2) are obtained from the germline V gene. This clone was recorded once. Its target antigen remains unknown. Base qualities are not recorded, but no much larger clone differs from it by a single base.

The sequence links TRBV28 to TRBJ2-7, and 9 junction bases match TRBD1. The specimen was peripheral blood, collected on day 0 of AZD1222 vaccination. This sequence was found in an adult in good health. CDR3 loop: CASRKSGTGYEQYF. The nucleotide sequence reads TGTGCCAGCAGAAAAAGCGGGACAGGGTACGAGCAGTACTTC.